The 15 T cell receptor beta chains in this list originate from one sample, sequenced in a study of blood T cell repertoires in COVID-19. Generated by immunoSEQ multiplex PCR, the TCRdb table keeps only in-frame clones and is missing some. The table includes a few hundred thousand clones, around 83% detected once. The sample comprised peripheral blood. These receptors originate from a man aged 45-65 years with active or convalescent COVID-19.

The genes are TRBV12-5 and TRBJ2-5; D remains ambiguous. This CDR3 has 11 amino acids. Germline CDR1 LGHNT, CDR2 FRNRAP. Deletions cut 4 bases from V and 5 bases from J, with 5 bases between. This chain's CDR3 is CASGSRETQYF. The CDR3 DNA reads TGTGCTAGTGGTTCTCGGGAGACCCAGTACTTC.

This sequence joins TRBV15 and TRBJ1-2; D is uncertain. The V end lost 1 base, the J end lost 4 bases, and 13 bases lay between the germline ends. Germline V gives CDR1 LNHNV, CDR2 YYDKDF (reference sequence). There are 15 residues in the CDR3. The CDR3 spells CATSRVLQIPYGYTF. The CDR3, as DNA: TGTGCCACCAGCAGAGTTTTACAGATCCCCTATGGCTACACCTTC.

The gene calls are TRBV30 and TRBJ2-7, with D tentatively TRBD1 (6 bases). This CDR3 has 12 residues. Germline V gene data show CDR1 as GTSNPN and CDR2 as SVGIG (reference sequence). V was pared by 1 base and J by 4 bases, with 8 bases between. The CDR3 region has the DNA TGTGCCTGGAGTGGGGACATTTACGAGCAGTACTTC. It codes for CAWSGDIYEQYF.

The gene calls are TRBV19 and TRBJ2-1, with 8 nucleotides matching TRBD2. Unmatched junction bases numbered 8, after V lost 3 bases and J lost 4 bases. There are 16 residues in the CDR3. Germline lookup yields CDR1 LNHDA and CDR2 SQIVND (reference sequence). CDR3 protein: CASSMQRGNAYNEQFF. In DNA form, the CDR3 reads TGTGCCAGTAGTATGCAGCGGGGGAACGCATACAATGAGCAGTTCTTC.

CDR3 bases: TGTGCCAGCAGTTTACGTGGGTTACAGGCCGCTGGGATGGACACTGAAGCTTTCTTT. Translated, it gives CASSLRGLQAAGMDTEAFF. The gene calls are TRBV27 and TRBJ1-1, with D perhaps TRBD1 (5 bases). V was clipped by 2 bases and J by 3 bases, with 25 bases between them. Germline V gene sequence: CDR1 MNHEY, CDR2 SMNVEV (reference sequence). This CDR3 region has 19 residues.

This sequence joins TRBV4-3 and TRBJ2-7; 8 bases fit TRBD1. Germline V gene data show CDR1 as LGHNA and CDR2 as YSLEER. Trimming cost V 1 base and J 1 base; bases outside gene matches: 3. The CDR3 runs to 15 residues. CDR3 DNA sequence: TGCGCCAGCAGCCAAGGGGACAGGCTTTCCTACGAGCAGTACTTC. Protein product: CASSQGDRLSYEQYF.

As to this clone: One end of the junction does not line up with germline, which may come from a read error. The J gene is TRBJ1-2, the V gene TRBV27; D is uncertain. Germline V lookup: CDR1 MNHEY, CDR2 SMNVEV (reference sequence). The CDR3 has 12 residues. CDR3 region: CASSLSGARWIF. The CDR3 coding sequence is TGTGCCAGCAGTTTATCCGGAGCACGGTGGATCTTC.

This sequence joins TRBV3-1 (or the pseudogene TRBV3-2) and TRBJ2-3, with TRBD2 matching over 9 bases. Germline lookup yields CDR1 LGHDT and CDR2 YNNKEL (reference sequence). The V segment lost 4 bases and the J segment 2 bases; nucleotides outside the gene matches: 4. The CDR3 loop spans 15 amino acids. The CDR3 bases are TGTGCCAGCAGCCCGCTAGCGGGGACCACAGATACGCAGTATTTT. Translated: CASSPLAGTTDTQYF.

V is TRBV10-1 and J is TRBJ1-1; the match to TRBD1 covers 8 bases. Germline assignment: CDR1 WNHNN and CDR2 SYGVQD (reference sequence). With 4 bases clipped from V and 5 bases from J, the junction kept 3 bases outside the gene matches. This CDR3 has 13 residues. CDR3 residues: CASSGNRGTEAFF. In DNA, the CDR3 is TGCGCCAGCAGTGGAAACAGGGGGACTGAAGCTTTCTTT.

The V call is TRBV10-1, the J call TRBJ2-2; TRBD2 aligns across 7 bases. Germline-derived CDR1 and CDR2 are WNHNN and SYGVQD (reference sequence). After removal of 4 bases from V and 4 bases from J, the junction contained 6 bases not matched to a gene. The CDR3 is 15 amino acids. The DNA for the CDR3 is TGCGCCAGCAGTGTTAGCGGGTCTGTCACCGGGGAGCTGTTTTTT. This translates into CASSVSGSVTGELFF.

This clone has more than one count but fewer than ten. This sequence joins TRBV5-1 and TRBJ2-3; tentatively, D is TRBD2 (6 bases). Trimming removed 2 bases from V and 5 bases from J, with 15 bases in between. The germline V gene encodes CDR1 SGHRS and CDR2 YFSETQ. This CDR3 is built from 15 residues. CDR3 coding DNA: TGCGCCAGCAGCTTTACGCGGGGAGATTTAGATACGCAGTATTTT. Translated: CASSFTRGDLDTQYF. The complete variable domain, with remaining parts taken from reference TRBV5-1 and TRBJ2-3, reads KAGVTQTPRYLIKTRGQQVTLSCSPISGHRSVSWYQQTPGQGLQFLFEYFSETQRNKGNFPGRFSGRQFSNSRSEMNVSTLELGDSALYLCASSFTRGDLDTQYFGPGTRLTVL.

A single count supports this clone. The J gene is TRBJ2-2, the V gene TRBV5-1, with TRBD1 identical over 8 bases. The CDR3 length is 15 residues. The V segment lost 3 bases and the J segment 6 bases; nucleotides outside the gene matches: 7. The germline V gene encodes CDR1 SGHRS and CDR2 YFSETQ. Written as DNA, the CDR3 is TGCGCCAGCAGCTGGACCCAGGGGGCCGCCGGGGAGCTGTTTTTT. Translated: CASSWTQGAAGELFF. Full variable domain (outside the CDR3, taken from reference TRBV5-1 and TRBJ2-2): KAGVTQTPRYLIKTRGQQVTLSCSPISGHRSVSWYQQTPGQGLQFLFEYFSETQRNKGNFPGRFSGRQFSNSRSEMNVSTLELGDSALYLCASSWTQGAAGELFFGEGSRLTVL.

This clone showed up just a few times. The CDR3 protein is CSVSPQGEYEQYF. As DNA, the CDR3 is TGCAGCGTTTCTCCACAGGGGGAGTACGAGCAGTACTTC. This chain joins TRBV29-1 and TRBJ2-7; 8 nucleotides agree with TRBD1. Germline V gives CDR1 SQVTM, CDR2 ANQGSEA. The CDR3 extends over 13 amino acids. With V trimmed by 5 bases and J by 4 bases, 7 bases remained unmatched.

The chain combines TRBV2 with TRBJ1-3; a weak D match, TRBD1 (6 bases). The V and J ends lost 6 bases and 4 bases respectively, with 10 bases between them. Germline CDR1 reads SNHLY; CDR2 reads FYNNEI. The CDR3 consists of 13 residues. In DNA form, the CDR3 reads TGTGCCAGCAGCCCAGGGGTAGGAAACACCATATATTTT. Protein sequence: CASSPGVGNTIYF.

The chain couples TRBV11-3 to TRBJ1-4; the D gene is possibly TRBD1 (5 bases). This CDR3 is 19 amino acids long. The ends were cut back, 0 bases at V and 8 bases at J, with 25 bases in the middle. Looked up from germline, CDR1 is SGHNT and CDR2 is YENEEA. CDR3 nucleotide sequence: TGTGCCAGCAGCTTAGAGGAGGGCCGGGAACCTCGAAGGGACGAAAAACTGTTTTTT. It is translated as CASSLEEGREPRRDEKLFF.